The 10 T cell receptor beta chains below all came from one sample that was sequenced in a study of T cells in Graves' hyperthyroidism and ophthalmopathy. Amplified regions were TCR beta CDR3 sequences from RNA transcripts. HTBI primers drove first-round RT-PCR of the TCR CDR3. One entry per CDR3 protein results from TCRdb running MiXCR on the multiplex PCR reads. Counted here are roughly 380,000 distinct CDR3 sequences, roughly 19% occurring once; the ten biggest clones make up 3% to 4.5%. The sequenced material came from blood. These TCRs come from a woman aged 18 to 35 with Graves' hyperthyroidism.

This clonotype was detected ten times or more. This sequence joins TRBV20-1 and TRBJ1-1; D is possibly TRBD1 (5 bases). Germline loops: CDR1 DFQATT, CDR2 SNEGSKA (reference sequence). The ends were cut back, 6 bases at V and 0 bases at J, with 14 bases in the middle. CDR3 length: 14 residues. DNA for the CDR3: TGCAGTGCCCTTGACAGCCGAATGAACACTGAAGCTTTCTTT. It is translated as CSALDSRMNTEAFF.

This clonotype was observed many times. The genes are TRBV12-3 or TRBV12-4 and TRBJ2-7; D is uncertain. The CDR3 is made up of 14 amino acids. The V end was cut by 3 bases, the J end by 6 bases, with 15 bases between. The CDR3, as DNA: TGTGCCAGCAGTTTCCGTCCCCGCCCCGCCGAGCAGTACTTC. Protein: CASSFRPRPAEQYF.

This chain joins TRBV4-2 and TRBJ1-1; perhaps TRBD1 as D (6 bases). The CDR3 totals 15 residues. V was trimmed by 4 bases and J by 11 bases, leaving 23 bases between them. Germline lookup yields CDR1 LGHNA and CDR2 YNFKEQ. CDR3 coding DNA: TGTGCCAGCAGCCTCCTCGGGGGCCCGGGTCAAGATGCTTTCTTT. Amino acids: CASSLLGGPGQDAFF.

Many counts were recorded for this clonotype. J is TRBJ2-7 and V is TRBV20-1; D ambiguous. V dropped 4 bases and J dropped 3 bases, with 7 bases sitting between them. Germline V CDR1 and CDR2: DFQATT, SNEGSKA (reference sequence). This CDR3 is 11 amino acids long. The CDR3, as DNA: TGCAGTGCTAACCCCGACTACGAGCAGTACTTC. As protein: CSANPDYEQYF.

This clonotype was detected many times. V usage is TRBV12-3 or TRBV12-4 and J usage is TRBJ1-1; D may be TRBD1 (5 bases). V lost 6 bases to trimming and J lost 6 bases, with 17 bases between them. The length of the CDR3 is 14 residues. For the CDR3, the DNA is TGTGCCAGCAGCACCACCTCCAGGGAGGCTGAAGCTTTCTTT. Protein: CASSTTSREAEAFF.

There are many counts of this clonotype. The chain employs TRBV12-3 or TRBV12-4 and TRBJ2-7, with a tentative D call TRBD1 (7 bases). Trimming shortened V by 3 bases and J by 6 bases, and 12 bases separated the two germline ends. The length of the CDR3 is 13 residues. The CDR3: CASSLFQGGEQYF. DNA of the CDR3: TGTGCCAGCAGTTTGTTCCAGGGGGGCGAGCAGTACTTC.

This clonotype was detected many times. A junction end diverges from the germline sequence, so it may reflect a read error. J is TRBJ2-2 and V is TRBV7-7, with 9 positions matching TRBD1. Germline CDR1 and CDR2: SSHAT and FNYEAQ (reference sequence). CDR3 length equals 18 residues. The CDR3 nucleotides are TGTGCTAGCAGCTTTTTCAAGGGGGACAGGGTGGACACCGGGGAGCTGTTTTTT. Its translation is CASSFFKGDRVDTGELFF.

This clonotype was found many times. The chain couples TRBV11-2 to TRBJ2-7; D remains unclear. CDR1 is SGHAT, CDR2 FQNNGV, per germline. V was trimmed by 5 bases and J by 9 bases, leaving 17 bases between them. The CDR3 contains 13 residues. In DNA form, the CDR3 reads TGTGCCAGCAGCCCTACGCTTCCAGTCGGGCAGTACTTC. Amino acids: CASSPTLPVGQYF.

This chain links TRBV6-2 or TRBV6-3 with TRBJ1-1; the D is unclear. This CDR3 is 15 amino acids long. The germline V and J ends were trimmed by 5 bases and 1 base, with 14 bases remaining between them. The germline CDR1 and CDR2 sequences are MNHEY and SVGEGT. CDR3 nucleotides: TGTGCCAGCAGTCGACCGCCCCCAGGGAACACTGAAGCTTTCTTT. This sequence encodes CASSRPPPGNTEAFF.

This clonotype was seen repeatedly, ten times or more. The chain joins TRBV2 to TRBJ1-3; D is undetermined. The length of the CDR3 is 13 residues. Germline V gene lookup returns CDR1 SNHLY and CDR2 FYNNEI. The V end was cut by 5 bases, the J end by 3 bases, with 8 bases between. The CDR3 loop is CASSPRLGNTIYF. CDR3 nucleotide sequence: TGTGCCAGCAGTCCCAGACTTGGAAACACCATATATTTT.